This T cell receptor (beta chain) was retrieved from a study of control samples from healthy donors and cancer patients. The CDR3 length is 14 residues. In germline, CDR1 is SGHNT, CDR2 YYREEE (reference sequence). Trimming took off 4 bases at V and 0 bases at J, with 11 bases between the two ends. Some clones are missing from TCRdb's copy, which holds only in-frame ones; the method was immunoSEQ multiplex PCR. The table lists about 170,000 clones, roughly nine tenths of them singletons. The chain uses TRBV5-4 and TRBJ2-7; D is perhaps TRBD2 (5 bases). The receptor comes from a woman aged 25-40 years in good health. Sample: blood. The CDR3 spells CASSASLSSYEQYF. CDR3 DNA sequence: TGTGCCAGCAGCGCTAGCCTTAGCTCCTACGAGCAGTACTTC. Full variable domain (missing parts from reference TRBV5-4 and TRBJ2-7): ETGVTQSPTHLIKTRGQQVTLRCSSQSGHNTVSWYQQALGQGPQFIFQYYREEENGRGNFPPRFSGLQFPNYSSELNVNALELDDSALYLCASSASLSSYEQYFGPGTRLTVT.